This T cell receptor (beta chain) was sequenced during a study of T cells after yellow fever vaccination. TCRdb reanalysed the 5' RACE reads using MiXCR and keeps one entry per CDR3 protein. The table has tens of thousands of distinct CDR3 sequences, about 7.4% seen once. The CDR3 loop spans 17 amino acids. V lost 0 bases and J 1 base, leaving 14 bases between the germline ends. Looked up from germline, CDR1 is LGHNA and CDR2 is YSLEER. The sample holds many counts of this clonotype. This chain connects TRBV4-3 to TRBJ2-3, with no clear D. Here the sequenced sample was CD8+ T cells sorted from PBMCs, taken roughly 15 days after the first yellow fever vaccination. The clonotype was recovered from a man younger than 35 who received the YFV17D yellow fever vaccine. CDR3 nucleotides: TGCGCCAGCAGCCAAGAAACTACATACGATCGCACAGATACGCAGTATTTT. Translated, it gives CASSQETTYDRTDTQYF.